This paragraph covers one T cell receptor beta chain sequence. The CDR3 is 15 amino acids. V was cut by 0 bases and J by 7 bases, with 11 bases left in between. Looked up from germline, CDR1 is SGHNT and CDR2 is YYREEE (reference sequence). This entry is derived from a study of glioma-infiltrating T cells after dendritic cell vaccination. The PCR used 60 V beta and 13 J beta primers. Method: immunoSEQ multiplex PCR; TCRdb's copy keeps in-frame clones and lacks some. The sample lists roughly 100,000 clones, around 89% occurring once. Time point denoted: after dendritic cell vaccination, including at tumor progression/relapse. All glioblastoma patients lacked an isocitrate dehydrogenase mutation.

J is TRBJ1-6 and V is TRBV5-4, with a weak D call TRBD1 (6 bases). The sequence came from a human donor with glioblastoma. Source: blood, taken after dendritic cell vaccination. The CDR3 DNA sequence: TGTGCCAGCAGCTTGGTGGGGGGGCGAAATTCACCCCTCCACTTT. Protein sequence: CASSLVGGRNSPLHF.